This T cell receptor beta chain is from a study of blood T cells in healthy people across ages. V was shortened by 1 base and J by 8 bases, with 12 bases between the two germline ends. This CDR3 has 14 residues. Germline CDR1 LNHNV, CDR2 YYDKDF (reference sequence). A J-beta primer mix and a sample-barcoded 5' primer were used in a second PCR of roughly 6 to 11 cycles. All cDNA molecules were each tagged by a template-switch adaptor with 12 random nucleotides. TCRdb reprocessed the 5' RACE reads via MiXCR and lists one record per CDR3 protein. The sample holds some 900,000 distinct CDR3 sequences, 29% seen once.

The sequenced sample consisted of blood. The gene calls are TRBV15 and TRBJ1-5; D is possibly TRBD1 (5 bases). The origin of this receptor is a woman older than 75 in good health. The CDR3 coding sequence is TGTGCCACCAGCAGAGGTGCAGCCAGGGAGCCCCAGCATTTT. Amino acid sequence: CATSRGAAREPQHF.